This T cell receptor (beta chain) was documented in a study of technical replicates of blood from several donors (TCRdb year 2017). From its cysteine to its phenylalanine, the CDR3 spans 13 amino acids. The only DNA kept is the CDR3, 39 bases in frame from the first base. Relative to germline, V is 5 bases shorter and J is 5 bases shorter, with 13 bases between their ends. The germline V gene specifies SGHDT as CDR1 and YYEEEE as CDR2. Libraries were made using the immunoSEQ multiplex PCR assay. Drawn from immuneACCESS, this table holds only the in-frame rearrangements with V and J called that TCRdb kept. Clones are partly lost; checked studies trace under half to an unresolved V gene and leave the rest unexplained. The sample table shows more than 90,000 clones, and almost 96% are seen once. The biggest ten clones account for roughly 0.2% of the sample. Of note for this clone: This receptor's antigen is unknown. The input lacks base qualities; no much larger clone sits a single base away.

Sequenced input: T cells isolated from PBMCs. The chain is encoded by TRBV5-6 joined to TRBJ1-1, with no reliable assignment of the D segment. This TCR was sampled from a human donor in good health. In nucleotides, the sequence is TGTGCCAGCAGTTCCTCCCCGCGGACTGAAGCTTTCTTT. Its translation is CASSSSPRTEAFF.